What follows is one T cell receptor beta chain and its context. No cognate antigen has been identified for it. One base away there is no much larger clone; base qualities are not given. Each collaborating institution followed its own protocols to collect whole blood in K2EDTA tubes. For TCRbeta analysis, collaborators shipped samples as frozen whole blood, isolated PBMCs, or DNA extracted from either of those sample types. The CDR3 has 16 amino acids, counting the end cysteine and phenylalanine. Only the CDR3 region is kept as DNA, spanning 48 bases read in frame from base 1. Reading the germline V gene gives CDR1 MNHEY and CDR2 SVGEGT. Here V drops 0 bases and J drops 4 bases, and the junction holds 8 bases not matched to any gene. The immunoSEQ Assay, a bias-controlled multiplex PCR, was used to amplify TCRbeta CDR3 regions from genomic DNA. From the authors' description of their analysis: The number of nucleated cells in each sample was estimated from the amplification of reference gene primers within the assay. To quantify the absolute abundance of each unique TCRbeta CDR3 rearrangement, sequence reads were collapsed and filtered. For each sample, productive Simpson clonality was calculated as the square root of Simpson's diversity index over productive rearrangements. As stored in TCRdb, this immuneACCESS dataset retains in-frame rearrangements with V and J assigned. A fraction of the clones does not appear; measured against another copy, unresolved V genes explain less than half of the discrepancy, and the remainder lacks a known reason. V and J calls and clone size are those listed in that table; D and trimming were worked out from the DNA. In all, the sample holds 58,000 or so clones, and 78% of those were seen once. The top ten clonotypes cover 4.5% to 6% of the sample.

The data were taken from a study of blood T cell repertoires in COVID-19 (dated by TCRdb to 2020 to 2021). Regarding the research as a whole: Collaborator samples came from the United States, Italy and Spain and covered acute and convalescent phases of COVID-19. The prospective study material was composed of cDNA or gDNA derived from T cells, B-cell-depleted T cells, or PBMCs. Deeply sampled blood TCRbeta repertoires from subjects exposed to, actively infected with, or recovered from COVID-19 were included in the dataset. The repertoires were released in a freely available public database meant as a resource for research on the immune response to SARS-CoV-2. The samples were drawn from the first 160 participants of the ongoing ImmuneRACE study and from some 1,300 subjects provided by 6 global collaborators. Nearly every sample came with metadata listing a de-identified subject ID, COVID-19 status, age in years and sex. Where available, HLA class I and class II types were obtained from metadata supplied by the sample provider rather than from assay-based typing.

Study-wide conclusions, independent of this receptor: How much clinical and demographic metadata was included differed by source and by participant, and the metadata was provided uncurated.

The sequence came from a human donor in a cohort sampled during active COVID-19. This sequence uses TRBV6-2 or TRBV6-3 and TRBJ1-1; 7 central nucleotides agree with TRBD1. Specimen: peripheral blood. The DNA sequence is as follows: TGTGCCAGCAGTTACTCCCGACAGGGCGGCCCCACTGAAGCTTTCTTT. Its coded protein is CASSYSRQGGPTEAFF.